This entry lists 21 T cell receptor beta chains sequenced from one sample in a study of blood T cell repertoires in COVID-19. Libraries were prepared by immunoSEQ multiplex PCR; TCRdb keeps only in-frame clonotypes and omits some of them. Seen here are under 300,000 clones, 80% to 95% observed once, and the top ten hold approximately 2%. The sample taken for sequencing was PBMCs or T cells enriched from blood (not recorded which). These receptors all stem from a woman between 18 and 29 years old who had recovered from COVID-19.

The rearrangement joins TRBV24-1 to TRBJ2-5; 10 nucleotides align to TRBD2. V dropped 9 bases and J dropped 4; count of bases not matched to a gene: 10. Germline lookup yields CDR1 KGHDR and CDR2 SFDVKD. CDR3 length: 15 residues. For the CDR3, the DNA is TGTGCCACCTCAAAAGCGGGAGGGAGGGGAGAGACCCAGTACTTC. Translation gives CATSKAGGRGETQYF.

The CDR3 nucleotides are TGTGCCAGCAGAGGACTAGCGGGGGGCAAGGATACGCAGTATTTT. It codes for CASRGLAGGKDTQYF. The chain recombines TRBV27 with TRBJ2-3, with 14 bases aligning to TRBD2. CDR1 and CDR2 from the germline V gene are MNHEY and SMNVEV (reference sequence). CDR3 length: 15 amino acids. The V gene end was trimmed by 6 bases and the J gene end by 6 bases; junction bases not matched to a gene: 5.

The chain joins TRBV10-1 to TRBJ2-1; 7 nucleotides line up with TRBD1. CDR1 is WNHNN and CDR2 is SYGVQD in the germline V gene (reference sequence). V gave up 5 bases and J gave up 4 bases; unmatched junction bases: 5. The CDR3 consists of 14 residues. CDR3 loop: CASSKGQLYNEQFF. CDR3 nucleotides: TGCGCCAGCAGTAAGGGACAGTTATACAATGAGCAGTTCTTC.

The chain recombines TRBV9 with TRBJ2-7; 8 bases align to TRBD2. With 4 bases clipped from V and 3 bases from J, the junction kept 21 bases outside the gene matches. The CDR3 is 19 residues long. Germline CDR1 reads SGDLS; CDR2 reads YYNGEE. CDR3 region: CASSPVGLAGLGSIYEQYF. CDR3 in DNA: TGTGCCAGCAGCCCCGTGGGGCTAGCGGGTCTAGGGTCAATCTACGAGCAGTACTTC.

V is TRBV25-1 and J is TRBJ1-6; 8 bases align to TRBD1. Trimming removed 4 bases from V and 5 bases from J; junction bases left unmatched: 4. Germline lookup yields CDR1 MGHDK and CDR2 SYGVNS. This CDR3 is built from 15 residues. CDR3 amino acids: CASSGGTGNNSPLHF. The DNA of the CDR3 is TGTGCCAGCAGTGGAGGGACAGGCAATAATTCACCCCTCCACTTT.

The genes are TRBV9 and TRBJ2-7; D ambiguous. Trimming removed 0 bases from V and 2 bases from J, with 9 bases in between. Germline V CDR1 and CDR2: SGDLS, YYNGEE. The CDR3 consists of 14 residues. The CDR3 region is CASSVGAETYEQYF. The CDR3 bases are TGTGCCAGCAGCGTAGGGGCAGAAACCTACGAGCAGTACTTC.

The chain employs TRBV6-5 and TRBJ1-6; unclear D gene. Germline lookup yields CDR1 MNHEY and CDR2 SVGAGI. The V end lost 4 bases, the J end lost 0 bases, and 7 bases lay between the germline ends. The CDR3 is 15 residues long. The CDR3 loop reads CASSSASSYNSPLHF. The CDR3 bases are TGTGCCAGCAGTTCCGCGAGCTCCTATAATTCACCCCTCCACTTT.

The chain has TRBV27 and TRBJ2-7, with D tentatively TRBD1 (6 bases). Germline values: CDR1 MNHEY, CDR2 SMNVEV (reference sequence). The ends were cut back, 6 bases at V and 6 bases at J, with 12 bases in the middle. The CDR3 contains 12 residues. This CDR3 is CASSQGHGEQYF. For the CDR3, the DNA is TGTGCCAGCAGCCAGGGGCATGGCGAGCAGTACTTC.

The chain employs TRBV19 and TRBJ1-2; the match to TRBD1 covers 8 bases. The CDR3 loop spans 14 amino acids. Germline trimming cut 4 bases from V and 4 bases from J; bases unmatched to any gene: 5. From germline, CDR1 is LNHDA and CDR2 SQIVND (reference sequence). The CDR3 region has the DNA TGTGCCAGTAGTACAACGACAGGGGCCTATGGCTACACCTTC. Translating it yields CASSTTTGAYGYTF.

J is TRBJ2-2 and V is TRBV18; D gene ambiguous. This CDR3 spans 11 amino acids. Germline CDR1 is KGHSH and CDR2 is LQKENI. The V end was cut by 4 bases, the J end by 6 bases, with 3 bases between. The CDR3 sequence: CASSLSGELFF. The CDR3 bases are TGTGCCAGCTCACTCTCCGGGGAGCTGTTTTTT.

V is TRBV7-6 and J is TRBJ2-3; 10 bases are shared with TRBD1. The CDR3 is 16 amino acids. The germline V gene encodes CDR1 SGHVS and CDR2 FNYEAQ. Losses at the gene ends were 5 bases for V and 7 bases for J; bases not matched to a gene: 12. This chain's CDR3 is CASSISGGQGVYTQYF. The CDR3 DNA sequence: TGTGCCAGCAGCATTTCCGGTGGACAGGGGGTATATACGCAGTATTTT.

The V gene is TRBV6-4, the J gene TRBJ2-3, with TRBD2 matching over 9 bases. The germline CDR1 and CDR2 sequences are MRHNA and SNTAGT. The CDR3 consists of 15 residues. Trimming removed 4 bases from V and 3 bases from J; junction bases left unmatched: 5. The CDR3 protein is CASSVGLAETDTQYF. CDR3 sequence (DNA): TGTGCCAGCAGTGTGGGACTAGCCGAAACAGATACGCAGTATTTT.

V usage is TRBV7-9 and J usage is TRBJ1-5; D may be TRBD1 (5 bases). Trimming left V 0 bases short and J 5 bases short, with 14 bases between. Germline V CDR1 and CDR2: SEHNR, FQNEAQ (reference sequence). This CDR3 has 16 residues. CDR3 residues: CASSLAVGRVDQPQHF. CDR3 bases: TGTGCCAGCAGCTTAGCGGTGGGCAGGGTGGATCAGCCCCAGCATTTT.

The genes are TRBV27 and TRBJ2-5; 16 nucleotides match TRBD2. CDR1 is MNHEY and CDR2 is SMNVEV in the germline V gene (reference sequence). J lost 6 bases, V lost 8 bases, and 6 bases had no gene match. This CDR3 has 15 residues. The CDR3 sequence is CASGTSGRALKTQYF. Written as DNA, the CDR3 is TGTGCCAGCGGGACTAGCGGGAGGGCCCTAAAGACCCAGTACTTC.

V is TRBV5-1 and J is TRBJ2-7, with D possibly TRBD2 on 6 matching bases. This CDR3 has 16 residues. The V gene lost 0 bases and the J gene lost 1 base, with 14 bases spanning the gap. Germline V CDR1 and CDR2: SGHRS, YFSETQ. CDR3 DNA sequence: TGCGCCAGCAGCTTGGAGGGGCCAGGGAGGTCCTACGAGCAGTACTTC. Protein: CASSLEGPGRSYEQYF.

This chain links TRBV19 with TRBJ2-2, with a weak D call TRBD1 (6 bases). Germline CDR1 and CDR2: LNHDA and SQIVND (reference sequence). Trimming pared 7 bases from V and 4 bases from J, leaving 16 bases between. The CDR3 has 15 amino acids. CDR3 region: CASTFRQGLTGELFF. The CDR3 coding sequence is TGTGCCAGTACGTTTCGGCAGGGGCTCACCGGGGAGCTGTTTTTT.

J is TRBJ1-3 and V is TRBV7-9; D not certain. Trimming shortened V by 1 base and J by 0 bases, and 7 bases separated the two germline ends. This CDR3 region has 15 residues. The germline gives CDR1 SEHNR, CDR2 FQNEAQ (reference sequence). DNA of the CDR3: TGTGCCAGCAGCTTAGGCGGGAACTCTGGAAACACCATATATTTT. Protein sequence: CASSLGGNSGNTIYF.

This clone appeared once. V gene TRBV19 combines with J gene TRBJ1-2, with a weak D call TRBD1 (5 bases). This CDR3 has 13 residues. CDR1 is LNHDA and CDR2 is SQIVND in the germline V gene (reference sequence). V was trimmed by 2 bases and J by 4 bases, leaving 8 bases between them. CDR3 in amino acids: CASSITGRYGYTF. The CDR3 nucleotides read TGTGCCAGTAGTATAACAGGACGCTATGGCTACACCTTC.

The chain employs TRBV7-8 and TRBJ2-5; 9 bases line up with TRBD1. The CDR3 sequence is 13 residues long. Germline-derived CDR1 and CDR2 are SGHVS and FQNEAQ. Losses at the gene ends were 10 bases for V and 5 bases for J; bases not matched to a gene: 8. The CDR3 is CATGQGREETQYF. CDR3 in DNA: TGTGCCACTGGACAGGGGAGAGAGGAGACCCAGTACTTC.

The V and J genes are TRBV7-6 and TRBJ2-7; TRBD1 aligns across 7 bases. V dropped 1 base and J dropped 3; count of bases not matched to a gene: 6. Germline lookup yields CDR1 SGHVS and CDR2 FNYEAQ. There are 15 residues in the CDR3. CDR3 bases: TGTGCCAGCAGCTTAGAGGAACGGGACAGCTACGAGCAGTACTTC. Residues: CASSLEERDSYEQYF.

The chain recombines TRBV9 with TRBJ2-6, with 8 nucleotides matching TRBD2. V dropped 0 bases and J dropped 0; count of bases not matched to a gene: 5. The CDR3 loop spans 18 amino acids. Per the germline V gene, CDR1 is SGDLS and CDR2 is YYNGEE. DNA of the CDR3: TGTGCCAGCAGCGTAGTGCCGGGGGGGAACTCTGGGGCCAACGTCCTGACTTTC. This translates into CASSVVPGGNSGANVLTF. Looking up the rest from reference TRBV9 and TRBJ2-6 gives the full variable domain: DSGVTQTPKHLITATGQRVTLRCSPRSGDLSVYWYQQSLDQGLQFLIQYYNGEERAKGNILERFSAQQFPDLHSELNLSSLELGDSALYFCASSVVPGGNSGANVLTFGAGSRLTVL.